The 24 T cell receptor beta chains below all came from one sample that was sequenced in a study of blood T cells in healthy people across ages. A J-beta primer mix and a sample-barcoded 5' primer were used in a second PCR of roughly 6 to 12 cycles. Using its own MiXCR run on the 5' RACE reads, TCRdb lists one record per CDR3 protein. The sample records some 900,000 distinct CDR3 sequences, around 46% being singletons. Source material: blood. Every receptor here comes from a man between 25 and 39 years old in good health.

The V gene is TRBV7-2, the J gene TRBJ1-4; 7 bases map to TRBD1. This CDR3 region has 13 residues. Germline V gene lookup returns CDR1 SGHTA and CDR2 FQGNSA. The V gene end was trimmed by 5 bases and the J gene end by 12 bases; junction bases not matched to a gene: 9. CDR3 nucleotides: TGTGCCAGCAGCGTATTTACGGGGACAGAACTGTTTTTT. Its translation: CASSVFTGTELFF. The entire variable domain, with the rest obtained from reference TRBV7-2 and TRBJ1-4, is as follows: GAGVSQSPSNKVTEKGKDVELRCDPISGHTALYWYRQSLGQGLEFLIYFQGNSAPDKSGLPSDRFSAERTGGSVSTLTIQRTQQEDSAVYLCASSVFTGTELFFGSGTQLSVL.

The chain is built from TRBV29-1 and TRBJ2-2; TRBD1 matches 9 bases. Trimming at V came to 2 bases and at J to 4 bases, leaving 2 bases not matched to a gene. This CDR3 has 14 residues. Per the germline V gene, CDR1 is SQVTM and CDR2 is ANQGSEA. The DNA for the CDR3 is TGCAGCGTTGAAAACAGGGGGCTCACCGGGGAGCTGTTTTTT. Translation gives CSVENRGLTGELFF.

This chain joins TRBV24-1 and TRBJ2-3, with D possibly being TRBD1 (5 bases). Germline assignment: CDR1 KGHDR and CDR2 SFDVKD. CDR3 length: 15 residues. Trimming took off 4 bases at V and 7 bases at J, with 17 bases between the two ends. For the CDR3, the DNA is TGTGCCACCAGTGACCCGAGGTGGGGCAAGAATACGCAGTATTTT. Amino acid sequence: CATSDPRWGKNTQYF.

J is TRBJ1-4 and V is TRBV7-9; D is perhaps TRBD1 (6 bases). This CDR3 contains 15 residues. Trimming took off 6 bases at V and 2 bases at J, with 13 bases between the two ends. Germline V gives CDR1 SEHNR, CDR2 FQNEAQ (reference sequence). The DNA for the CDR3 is TGTGCCAGCAGTACAACGCAGGGGACTAATGAAAAACTGTTTTTT. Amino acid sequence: CASSTTQGTNEKLFF. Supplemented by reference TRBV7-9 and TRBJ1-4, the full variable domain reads DTGVSQNPRHKITKRGQNVTFRCDPISEHNRLYWYRQTLGQGPEFLTYFQNEAQLEKSRLLSDRFSAERPKGSFSTLEIQRTEQGDSAMYLCASSTTQGTNEKLFFGSGTQLSVL.

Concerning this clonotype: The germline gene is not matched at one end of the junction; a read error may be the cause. Here the CDR3 DNA reads TGTGCCGGCAGCTTCGGACTGACAGGGATGGGCGAAAAACTGTTTTTT. The encoded protein is CAGSFGLTGMGEKLFF. The chain couples TRBV7-9 to TRBJ1-4; 7 bases line up with TRBD1. This CDR3 is built from 16 residues. Germline CDR1 SEHNR, CDR2 FQNEAQ (reference sequence).

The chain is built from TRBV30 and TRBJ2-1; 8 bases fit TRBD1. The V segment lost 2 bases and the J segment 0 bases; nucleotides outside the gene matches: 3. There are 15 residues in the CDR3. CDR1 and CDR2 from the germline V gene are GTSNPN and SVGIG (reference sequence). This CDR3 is CAWSRTGSSYNEQFF. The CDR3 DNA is TGTGCCTGGAGTCGGACAGGGAGCTCCTACAATGAGCAGTTCTTC.

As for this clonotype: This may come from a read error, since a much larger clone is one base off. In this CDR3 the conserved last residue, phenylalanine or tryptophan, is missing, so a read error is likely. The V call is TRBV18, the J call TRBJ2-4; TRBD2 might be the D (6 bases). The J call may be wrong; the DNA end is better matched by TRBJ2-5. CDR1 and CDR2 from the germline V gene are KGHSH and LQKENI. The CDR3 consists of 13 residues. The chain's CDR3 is CASSPLAEETQYL. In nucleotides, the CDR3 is TGTGCCAGCTCACCACTAGCGGAAGAGACCCAGTACCTC.

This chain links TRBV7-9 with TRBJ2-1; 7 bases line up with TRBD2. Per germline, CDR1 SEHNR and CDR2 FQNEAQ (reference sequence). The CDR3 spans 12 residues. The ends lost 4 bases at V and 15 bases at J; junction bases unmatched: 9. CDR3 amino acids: CASSYTPQRGFF. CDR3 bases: TGTGCCAGCAGCTATACCCCGCAGCGGGGGTTCTTC.

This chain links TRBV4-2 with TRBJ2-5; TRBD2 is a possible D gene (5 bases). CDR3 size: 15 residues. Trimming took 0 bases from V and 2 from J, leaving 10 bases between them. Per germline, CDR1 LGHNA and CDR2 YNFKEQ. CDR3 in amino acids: CASSQEVQRQETQYF. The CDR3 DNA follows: TGTGCCAGCAGCCAAGAGGTTCAGCGGCAAGAGACCCAGTACTTC.

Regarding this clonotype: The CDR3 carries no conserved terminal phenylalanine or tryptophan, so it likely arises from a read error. The CDR3 loop reads CASSEGGFPYEQYL. The CDR3 DNA reads TGTGCCAGCAGTGAGGGAGGGTTCCCCTACGAGCAGTACTTA. V usage is TRBV2 and J usage is TRBJ2-7; 7 positions match TRBD2. V gave up 3 bases and J gave up 2 bases; unmatched junction bases: 4. Germline CDR1 SNHLY, CDR2 FYNNEI. CDR3 length: 14 amino acids.

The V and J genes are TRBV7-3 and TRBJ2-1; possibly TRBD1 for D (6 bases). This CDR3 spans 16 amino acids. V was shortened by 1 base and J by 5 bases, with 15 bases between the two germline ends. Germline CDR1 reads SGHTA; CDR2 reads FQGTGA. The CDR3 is CASSLNSGQTNNEQFF. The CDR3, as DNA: TGTGCCAGCAGCTTAAACTCCGGACAGACTAACAATGAGCAGTTCTTC.

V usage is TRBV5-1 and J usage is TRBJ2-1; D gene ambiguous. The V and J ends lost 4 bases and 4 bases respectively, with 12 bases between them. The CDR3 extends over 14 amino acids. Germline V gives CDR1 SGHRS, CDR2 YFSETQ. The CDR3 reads CASSRERKYNEQFF. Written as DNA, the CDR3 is TGCGCCAGCAGCCGAGAGAGGAAATACAATGAGCAGTTCTTC.

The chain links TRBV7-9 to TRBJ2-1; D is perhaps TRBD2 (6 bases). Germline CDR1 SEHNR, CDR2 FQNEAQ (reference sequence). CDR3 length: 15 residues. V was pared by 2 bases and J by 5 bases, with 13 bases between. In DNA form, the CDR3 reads TGTGCCAGCAGCTTAAAGACGGGAGTCAACAATGAGCAGTTCTTC. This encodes CASSLKTGVNNEQFF.

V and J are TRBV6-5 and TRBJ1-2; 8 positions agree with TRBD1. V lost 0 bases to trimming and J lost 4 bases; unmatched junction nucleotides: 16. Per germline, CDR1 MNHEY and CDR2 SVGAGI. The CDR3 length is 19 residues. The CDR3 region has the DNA TGTGCCAGCAGTTACTCGAACACAGGGGGATCACCAGTCTCCTATGGCTACACCTTC. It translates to CASSYSNTGGSPVSYGYTF.

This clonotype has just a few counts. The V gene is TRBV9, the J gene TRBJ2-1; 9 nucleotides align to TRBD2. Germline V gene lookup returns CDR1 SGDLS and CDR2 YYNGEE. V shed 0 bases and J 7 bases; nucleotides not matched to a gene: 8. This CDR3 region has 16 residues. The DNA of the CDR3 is TGTGCCAGCAGCGTAGTGGGTAGCGGGGGCTCAAATGAGCAGTTCTTC. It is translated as CASSVVGSGGSNEQFF.

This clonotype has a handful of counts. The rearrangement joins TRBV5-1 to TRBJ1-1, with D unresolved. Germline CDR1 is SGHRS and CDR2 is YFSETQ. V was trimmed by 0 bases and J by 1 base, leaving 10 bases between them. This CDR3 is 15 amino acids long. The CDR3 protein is CASSLDGRGNTEAFF. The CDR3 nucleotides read TGCGCCAGCAGCTTGGATGGGAGAGGGAACACTGAAGCTTTCTTT.

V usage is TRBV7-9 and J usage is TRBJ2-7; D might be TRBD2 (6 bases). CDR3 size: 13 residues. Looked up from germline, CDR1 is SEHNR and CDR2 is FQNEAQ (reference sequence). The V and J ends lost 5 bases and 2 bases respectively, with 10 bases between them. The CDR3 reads CASSGGTTYEQYF. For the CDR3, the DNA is TGTGCCAGCAGCGGCGGGACCACCTACGAGCAGTACTTC.

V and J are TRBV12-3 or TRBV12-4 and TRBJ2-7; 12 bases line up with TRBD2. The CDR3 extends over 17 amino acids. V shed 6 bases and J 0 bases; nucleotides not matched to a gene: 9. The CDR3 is CASSRTSGASSSYEQYF. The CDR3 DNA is TGTGCCAGCAGCCGGACTAGCGGGGCATCAAGCTCCTACGAGCAGTACTTC.

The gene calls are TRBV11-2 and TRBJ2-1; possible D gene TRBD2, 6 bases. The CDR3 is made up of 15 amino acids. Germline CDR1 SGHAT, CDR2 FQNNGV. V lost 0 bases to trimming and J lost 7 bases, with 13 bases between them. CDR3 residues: CASSLEAGGRNEQFF. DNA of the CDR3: TGTGCCAGCAGCTTAGAGGCCGGGGGAAGGAATGAGCAGTTCTTC.

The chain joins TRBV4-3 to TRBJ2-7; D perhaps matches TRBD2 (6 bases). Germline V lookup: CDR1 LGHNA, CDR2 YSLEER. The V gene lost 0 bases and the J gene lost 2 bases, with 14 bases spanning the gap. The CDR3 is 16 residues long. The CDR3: CASSQDRRGLAYEQYF. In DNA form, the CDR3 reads TGCGCCAGCAGCCAAGATCGGCGGGGACTCGCCTACGAGCAGTACTTC.

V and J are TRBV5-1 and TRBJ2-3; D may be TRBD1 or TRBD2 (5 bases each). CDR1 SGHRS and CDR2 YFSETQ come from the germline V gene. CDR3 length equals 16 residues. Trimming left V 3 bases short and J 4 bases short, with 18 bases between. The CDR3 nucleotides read TGCGCCAGCAGCTCATTCGGGACCGCAATTCCAGATACGCAGTATTTT. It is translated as CASSSFGTAIPDTQYF.

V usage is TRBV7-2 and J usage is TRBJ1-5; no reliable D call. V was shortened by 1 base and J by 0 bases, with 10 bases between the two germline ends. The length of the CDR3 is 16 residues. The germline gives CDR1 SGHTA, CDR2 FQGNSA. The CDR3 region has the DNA TGTGCCAGCAGCTTAGGGGCAGGAAATAGCAATCAGCCCCAGCATTTT. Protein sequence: CASSLGAGNSNQPQHF.

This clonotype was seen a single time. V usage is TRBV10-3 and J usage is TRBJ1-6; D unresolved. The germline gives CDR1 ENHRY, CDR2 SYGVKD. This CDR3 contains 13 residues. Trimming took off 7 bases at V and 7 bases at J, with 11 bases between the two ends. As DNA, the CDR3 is TGTGCCATCAAGAACAGTGACAATTCACCCCTCCACTTT. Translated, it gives CAIKNSDNSPLHF.

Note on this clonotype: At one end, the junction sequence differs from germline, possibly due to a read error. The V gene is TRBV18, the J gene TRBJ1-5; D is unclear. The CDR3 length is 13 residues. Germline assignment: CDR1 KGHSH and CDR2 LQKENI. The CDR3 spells CASAPGGGPPQHF. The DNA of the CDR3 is TGTGCCAGCGCACCAGGAGGCGGGCCACCCCAGCATTTT. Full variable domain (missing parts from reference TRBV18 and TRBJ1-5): NAGVMQNPRHLVRRRGQEARLRCSPMKGHSHVYWYRQLPEEGLKFMVYLQKENIIDESGMPKERFSAEFPKEGPSILRIQQVVRGDSAAYFCASAPGGGPPQHFGDGTRLSIL.